This passage covers 11 T cell receptor beta chains from one sample sequenced in a study of blood T cell repertoires in COVID-19. The protocol was immunoSEQ multiplex PCR, while the TCRdb copy is restricted to in-frame clones and leaves out a portion. The table shows 20,000 to 25,000 clones, with over 80% occurring only once. Sequencing was performed on peripheral blood. These receptors all come from a human donor with active COVID-19. The donor label of this sample is uncertain.

This clone was counted only a few times. The chain recombines TRBV7-9 with TRBJ1-5; the match to TRBD1 covers 7 bases. Germline V gives CDR1 SEHNR, CDR2 FQNEAQ (reference sequence). This CDR3 has 14 amino acids. Trimming took 2 bases from V and 5 from J; bases not matched to a gene: 3. For the CDR3, the DNA is TGTGCCAGCAGCTTAACAGGGGAAGATCAGCCCCAGCATTTT. Amino acid sequence: CASSLTGEDQPQHF. Combining the CDR3 with reference TRBV7-9 and TRBJ1-5 gives the whole variable domain DTGVSQNPRHKITKRGQNVTFRCDPISEHNRLYWYRQTLGQGPEFLTYFQNEAQLEKSRLLSDRFSAERPKGSFSTLEIQRTEQGDSAMYLCASSLTGEDQPQHFGDGTRLSIL.

V is TRBV6-5 and J is TRBJ1-2; perhaps TRBD1 as D (6 bases). Germline V lookup: CDR1 MNHEY, CDR2 SVGAGI. Trimming took 7 bases from V and 10 from J, leaving 13 bases between them. This CDR3 contains 11 residues. CDR3 sequence reads: CASTLDSSYTF. The DNA of the CDR3 is TGTGCCAGCACCTTGGACAGCTCCTACACCTTC.

This chain links TRBV28 with TRBJ2-7; TRBD1 is a possible D gene (5 bases). The V gene lost 2 bases and the J gene lost 2 bases, with 13 bases spanning the gap. CDR3 length equals 15 residues. In germline, CDR1 is MDHEN, CDR2 SYDVKM. DNA of the CDR3: TGTGCCAGCAGTTTAATAGGGGCAGCCACCTACGAGCAGTACTTC. Amino acids: CASSLIGAATYEQYF.

CDR3 amino acids: CASSPGTPSTDTQYF. CDR3 sequence (DNA): TGTGCCAGCAGTCCCGGGACACCTAGCACAGATACGCAGTATTTT. The chain combines TRBV7-3 with TRBJ2-3, with D perhaps TRBD1 (6 bases). Germline values: CDR1 SGHTA, CDR2 FQGTGA. V was shortened by 6 bases and J by 0 bases, with 13 bases between the two germline ends. This CDR3 is built from 15 residues.

V and J are TRBV28 and TRBJ2-7, with 8 bases that match TRBD2. The J segment lost 2 bases and the V segment lost 1 base, leaving 7 bases of the junction unmatched. The CDR3 extends over 16 amino acids. Germline values: CDR1 MDHEN, CDR2 SYDVKM. Written as DNA, the CDR3 is TGTGCCAGCAGTTTATCCGGGGGGGCTCCCCCCTACGAGCAGTACTTC. This codes for CASSLSGGAPPYEQYF.

In DNA, the CDR3 is TGTGCCACCAGTGAAGGGGGACCTAGCACAGATACGCAGTATTTT. It translates to CATSEGGPSTDTQYF. The rearrangement links TRBV24-1 to TRBJ2-3; maybe TRBD1 (6 bases). CDR3 length: 15 amino acids. Looked up from germline, CDR1 is KGHDR and CDR2 is SFDVKD. V lost 4 bases and J 0 bases, leaving 10 bases between the germline ends.

The table lists this clone with a count of one. The chain employs TRBV28 and TRBJ1-2, with 8 bases fitting TRBD1. Germline CDR1 and CDR2: MDHEN and SYDVKM. The length of the CDR3 is 13 residues. Trimming removed 6 bases from V and 4 bases from J; junction bases left unmatched: 4. The CDR3 DNA reads as TGTGCCAGCAGCCGACAGGGGAGCTATGGCTACACCTTC. Translating gives CASSRQGSYGYTF.

V usage is TRBV19 and J usage is TRBJ2-5, with TRBD2 identical over 7 bases. The length of the CDR3 is 13 residues. V dropped 7 bases and J dropped 5; count of bases not matched to a gene: 7. The germline gives CDR1 LNHDA, CDR2 SQIVND (reference sequence). CDR3 nucleotide sequence: TGTGCCAGTAACCGGGGGGAAGGGGAGACCCAGTACTTC. Translated, it gives CASNRGEGETQYF. The full variable domain, rest sourced from reference TRBV19 and TRBJ2-5, is DGGITQSPKYLFRKEGQNVTLSCEQNLNHDAMYWYRQDPGQGLRLIYYSQIVNDFQKGDIAEGYSVSREKKESFPLTVTSAQKNPTAFYLCASNRGEGETQYFGPGTRLLVL.

V is TRBV7-6 and J is TRBJ1-5, with 9 bases fitting TRBD1. Trimming cost V 6 bases and J 5 bases; bases outside gene matches: 11. From germline, CDR1 is SGHVS and CDR2 FNYEAQ. The length of the CDR3 is 16 residues. CDR3 amino acids: CASSEQGAFGHQPQHF. The DNA for the CDR3 is TGTGCCAGCAGTGAACAGGGGGCCTTCGGTCATCAGCCCCAGCATTTT. Variable domain in full (rest from reference TRBV7-6 and TRBJ1-5): GAGVSQSPRYKVTKRGQDVALRCDPISGHVSLYWYRQALGQGPEFLTYFNYEAQQDKSGLPNDRFSAERPEGSISTLTIQRTEQRDSAMYRCASSEQGAFGHQPQHFGDGTRLSIL.

The J gene is TRBJ2-5, the V gene TRBV9, with D perhaps TRBD1 (5 bases). The V end was cut by 3 bases, the J end by 5 bases, with 17 bases between. The CDR3 covers 15 residues. In germline, CDR1 is SGDLS, CDR2 YYNGEE. The DNA of the CDR3 is TGTGCCAGCAGCGCTAGGCAGGGTGATTGGGAGACCCAGTACTTC. Residues: CASSARQGDWETQYF.

This chain connects TRBV30 to TRBJ1-1; 7 nucleotides match TRBD1. Germline CDR1 GTSNPN, CDR2 SVGIG (reference sequence). After removal of 2 bases from V and 1 base from J, the junction contained 16 bases not matched to a gene. The CDR3 runs to 18 residues. The CDR3 reads CAWSTSTVTGAENTEAFF. The CDR3 region has the DNA TGTGCCTGGAGTACCTCAACCGTAACAGGGGCTGAGAACACTGAAGCTTTCTTT.